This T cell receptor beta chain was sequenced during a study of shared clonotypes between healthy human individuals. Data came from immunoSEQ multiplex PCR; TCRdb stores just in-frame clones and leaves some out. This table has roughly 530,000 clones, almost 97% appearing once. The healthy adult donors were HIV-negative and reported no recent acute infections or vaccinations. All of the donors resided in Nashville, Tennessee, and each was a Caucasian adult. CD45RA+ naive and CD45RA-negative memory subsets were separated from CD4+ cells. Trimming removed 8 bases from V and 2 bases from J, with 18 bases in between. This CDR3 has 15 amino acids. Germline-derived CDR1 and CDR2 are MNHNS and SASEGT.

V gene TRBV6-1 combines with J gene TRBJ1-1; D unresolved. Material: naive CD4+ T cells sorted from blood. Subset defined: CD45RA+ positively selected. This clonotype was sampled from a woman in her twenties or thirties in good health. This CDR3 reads CASHQKAGGNTEAFF. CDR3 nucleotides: TGTGCCAGCCACCAGAAGGCAGGTGGTAACACTGAAGCTTTCTTT.